These 27 T cell receptor beta chains came from one sample sequenced in a study of T cell changes during pregnancy in multiple sclerosis. The method was immunoSEQ multiplex PCR; TCRdb's version includes in-frame clones alone and lacks a portion of them. Among roughly 68,000 clones, around 92% were seen once, and the ten largest hold about 1.4%. The starting material was peripheral blood, obtained in the second trimester of pregnancy. All receptors derive from a female donor in good health, enrolled as a control in a pregnancy study.

The genes are TRBV19 and TRBJ1-5, with 7 nucleotides matching TRBD1. CDR1 and CDR2 (germline): LNHDA, SQIVND (reference sequence). The J segment lost 2 bases and the V segment lost 7 bases, leaving 5 bases of the junction unmatched. This CDR3 has 14 residues. The CDR3, as DNA: TGTGCCAGTACTTCAGGACAGGGCAATCAGCCCCAGCATTTT. It is translated as CASTSGQGNQPQHF.

This sequence joins TRBV25-1 and TRBJ1-2; D gene unclear. The germline V gene has CDR1 MGHDK and CDR2 SYGVNS. V lost 1 base and J lost 2, with 5 bases in between. The CDR3 runs 13 residues. The CDR3 bases are TGTGCCAGCAGTGAATCAGAAAACTATGGCTACACCTTC. Encoded protein: CASSESENYGYTF.

V gene TRBV5-1 combines with J gene TRBJ2-3, with TRBD2 matching 8 bases. The J segment lost 1 base and the V segment lost 0 bases, leaving 4 bases of the junction unmatched. Germline V gene lookup returns CDR1 SGHRS and CDR2 YFSETQ. The CDR3 is 16 amino acids. CDR3 sequence (DNA): TGCGCCAGCAGCTTGGATTTTAGCGGGGGCACAGATACGCAGTATTTT. Protein sequence: CASSLDFSGGTDTQYF.

The CDR3 reads CASSLSLASYNEQFF. In DNA form, the CDR3 reads TGTGCCAGCAGTTTAAGTCTAGCATCCTACAATGAGCAGTTCTTC. The chain carries TRBV28 and TRBJ2-1, with D maybe TRBD2 (5 bases). The CDR3 consists of 15 residues. Germline CDR1 reads MDHEN; CDR2 reads SYDVKM. The V end lost 2 bases, the J end lost 1 base, and 9 bases lay between the germline ends.

The V and J genes are TRBV9 and TRBJ2-5, with a possible D match to TRBD2 (5 bases). The V and J ends lost 0 bases and 3 bases respectively, with 9 bases between them. This CDR3 is built from 14 residues. CDR1 and CDR2 (germline): SGDLS, YYNGEE. Here the CDR3 DNA reads TGTGCCAGCAGCGTAGGGACTCTTGAAGAGACCCAGTACTTC. Translation: CASSVGTLEETQYF.

The chain joins TRBV5-1 to TRBJ2-5, with D perhaps matching TRBD2 (5 bases). CDR3 length: 14 residues. Germline values: CDR1 SGHRS, CDR2 YFSETQ. The V end lost 7 bases, the J end lost 2 bases, and 15 bases lay between the germline ends. The CDR3 loop reads CASSPGGGQETQYF. Here the CDR3 DNA reads TGCGCCAGCTCCCCCGGTGGCGGGCAAGAGACCCAGTACTTC. Full variable domain (missing parts from reference TRBV5-1 and TRBJ2-5): KAGVTQTPRYLIKTRGQQVTLSCSPISGHRSVSWYQQTPGQGLQFLFEYFSETQRNKGNFPGRFSGRQFSNSRSEMNVSTLELGDSALYLCASSPGGGQETQYFGPGTRLLVL.

The chain combines TRBV28 with TRBJ2-1; 8 bases are a match to TRBD1. Germline CDR1 and CDR2: MDHEN and SYDVKM. Germline trimming cut 6 bases from V and 4 bases from J; bases unmatched to any gene: 8. The CDR3 contains 15 residues. CDR3 nucleotide sequence: TGTGCCAGCAGCAACCGACAGGGGCTTTACAATGAGCAGTTCTTC. This gives the protein CASSNRQGLYNEQFF.

The chain couples TRBV30 to TRBJ1-4; possible D gene TRBD1, 5 bases. This CDR3 is built from 16 residues. Germline CDR1 is GTSNPN and CDR2 is SVGIG (reference sequence). The germline V and J ends were trimmed by 0 bases and 4 bases, with 15 bases remaining between them. CDR3 region: CAWSVAGGGNNEKLFF. The DNA for the CDR3 is TGTGCCTGGAGTGTTGCGGGGGGAGGGAATAATGAAAAACTGTTTTTT.

Only a few counts were recorded for this clone. This chain uses TRBV5-6 with TRBJ2-1; 9 bases are shared with TRBD2. The V gene end was trimmed by 5 bases and the J gene end by 0 bases; junction bases not matched to a gene: 0. The germline V gene has CDR1 SGHDT and CDR2 YYEEEE. The CDR3 is 14 residues long. The CDR3 protein is CASSSGSSYNEQFF. The CDR3 bases are TGTGCCAGCAGTAGCGGGAGCTCCTACAATGAGCAGTTCTTC.

The chain is built from TRBV6-1 and TRBJ1-5; 10 bases are a match to TRBD1. V lost 3 bases and J lost 3; bases outside the gene matches: 2. The CDR3 is made up of 15 amino acids. Germline CDR1 MNHNS, CDR2 SASEGT. The CDR3 reads CASSETGGTNQPQHF. The CDR3 bases are TGTGCCAGCAGTGAGACAGGGGGCACCAATCAGCCCCAGCATTTT.

The chain is built from TRBV6-1 and TRBJ1-5, with D possibly TRBD1 on 6 matching bases. The CDR3 spans 15 residues. V was pared by 4 bases and J by 7 bases, with 17 bases between. CDR1 and CDR2 from the germline V gene are MNHNS and SASEGT. The CDR3 DNA is TGTGCCAGCAGTGCCGTCCGGGGGGGCTCACAGCCCCAGCATTTT. This codes for CASSAVRGGSQPQHF.

The V and J genes are TRBV19 and TRBJ1-5; TRBD1 matches at 7 bases. V lost 4 bases to trimming and J lost 5 bases; unmatched junction nucleotides: 5. The CDR3 spans 14 residues. Germline lookup yields CDR1 LNHDA and CDR2 SQIVND (reference sequence). The CDR3 sequence: CASSTGTVYQPQHF. CDR3 DNA: TGTGCCAGTAGTACCGGGACAGTATATCAGCCCCAGCATTTT.

The chain has TRBV28 and TRBJ1-1; D may be TRBD1 (6 bases). The germline V and J ends were trimmed by 6 bases and 0 bases, with 11 bases remaining between them. This CDR3 is 14 amino acids long. Germline V lookup: CDR1 MDHEN, CDR2 SYDVKM. The CDR3, as DNA: TGTGCCAGCAGCCCGGGACAAGTGAACACTGAAGCTTTCTTT. It specifies CASSPGQVNTEAFF.

This sequence joins TRBV4-1 and TRBJ1-5; unclear D gene. The CDR3 has 17 residues. V lost 0 bases, J lost 4 bases, and 16 bases lay in between. The V gene's germline CDR1 is MGHRA and CDR2 YSYEKL. The DNA of the CDR3 is TGCGCCAGCAGCCAAGATTCTCTCTCGGGGTGGAATCAGCCCCAGCATTTT. Translated: CASSQDSLSGWNQPQHF.

The rearrangement uses TRBV4-3 and TRBJ1-6, with 7 bases matching TRBD1. CDR1 LGHNA and CDR2 YSLEER come from the germline V gene. CDR3 size: 14 residues. V dropped 4 bases and J dropped 14; count of bases not matched to a gene: 11. The CDR3 reads CASSRDSGGWTLHF. In DNA, the CDR3 is TGCGCCAGCAGCCGAGACTCAGGGGGATGGACCCTCCACTTT.

The sample holds one count of this clone. The genes are TRBV7-9 and TRBJ2-5; tentatively, D is TRBD2 (5 bases). The CDR3 totals 15 residues. Germline V gives CDR1 SEHNR, CDR2 FQNEAQ (reference sequence). The germline V and J ends were trimmed by 0 bases and 1 base, with 9 bases remaining between them. In DNA form, the CDR3 reads TGTGCCAGCAGCTTAGCGGGAGCCGCCCAAGAGACCCAGTACTTC. It yields the protein CASSLAGAAQETQYF.

The chain joins TRBV6-6 to TRBJ2-3, with D possibly matching TRBD1 (8 bases). CDR3 length equals 15 residues. Trimming removed 7 bases at V and 3 bases at J, with 17 bases between. Germline V gene data show CDR1 as MNHNY and CDR2 as SVGAGI (reference sequence). The CDR3 sequence is CASILSQGGTDTQYF. In nucleotides, the CDR3 is TGTGCCAGCATCCTCTCACAGGGGGGGACAGATACGCAGTATTTT.

The rearrangement links TRBV7-6 to TRBJ1-3; D not resolved. Per the germline V gene, CDR1 is SGHVS and CDR2 is FNYEAQ. This CDR3 region has 12 residues. Deletions cut 4 bases from V and 4 bases from J, with 5 bases between. The DNA for the CDR3 is TGTGCCAGCAGCTCTAACGGAAACACCATATATTTT. This encodes CASSSNGNTIYF.

The chain has TRBV30 and TRBJ1-2; weak D call: TRBD1 (6 bases). Germline V gene lookup returns CDR1 GTSNPN and CDR2 SVGIG (reference sequence). V dropped 1 base and J dropped 4 bases, with 10 bases sitting between them. The CDR3 is made up of 13 amino acids. This chain's CDR3 is CAWSGQAPYGYTF. The CDR3 DNA follows: TGTGCCTGGAGTGGACAGGCACCCTATGGCTACACCTTC.

This chain uses TRBV2 with TRBJ2-2, with 8 bases matching TRBD2. This CDR3 contains 15 residues. In germline, CDR1 is SNHLY, CDR2 FYNNEI. The junction had 5 bases not matched to a gene; V was cut back by 4 bases and J by 4 bases. CDR3 coding DNA: TGTGCCAGCAGTGTGTTTCGGGAGGGCACCGGGGAGCTGTTTTTT. Translating gives CASSVFREGTGELFF.

This chain joins TRBV5-5 and TRBJ2-7; D call uncertain. The CDR3 runs 13 residues. Germline CDR1 is SGHKS and CDR2 is YYEKEE (reference sequence). Between the trimmed V and J ends, which lost 4 bases and 2 bases, there was a span of 10 bases. The DNA for the CDR3 is TGTGCCAGCAGCAACGAGCCCACCTACGAGCAGTACTTC. Its protein is CASSNEPTYEQYF.

V and J are TRBV9 and TRBJ2-7; possibly TRBD1 for D (6 bases). In germline, CDR1 is SGDLS, CDR2 YYNGEE. The CDR3 is 15 amino acids. The V end was cut by 0 bases, the J end by 0 bases, with 10 bases between. The CDR3 spells CASSVDVGGSYEQYF. The DNA for the CDR3 is TGTGCCAGCAGCGTAGATGTAGGGGGCTCCTACGAGCAGTACTTC.

The CDR3 coding sequence is TGTGCCAGCAGTGTTAGACAGGGGGCGAGGGATCAGCCCCAGCATTTT. This translates into CASSVRQGARDQPQHF. This chain uses TRBV27 with TRBJ1-5; 10 nucleotides align to TRBD1. Germline trimming cut 5 bases from V and 5 bases from J; bases unmatched to any gene: 9. From germline, CDR1 is MNHEY and CDR2 SMNVEV (reference sequence). This CDR3 region has 16 residues.

V is TRBV12-5 and J is TRBJ2-7; D gene ambiguous. The CDR3 has 12 residues. Germline V CDR1 and CDR2: LGHNT, FRNRAP. V gave up 1 base and J gave up 6 bases, with 7 bases separating them. In DNA form, the CDR3 reads TGTGCTAGTGGTTTGGGGAGAACCGAGCAGTACTTC. Amino acid sequence: CASGLGRTEQYF.

The V gene is TRBV28, the J gene TRBJ1-4; 7 bases align to TRBD1. Germline V gene sequence: CDR1 MDHEN, CDR2 SYDVKM. J gave up 5 bases and V 3 bases, and 3 bases lay outside the gene matches. CDR3 length equals 14 residues. CDR3 nucleotides: TGTGCCAGCAGTTTTCAGGGGGAAAATGAAAAACTGTTTTTT. It specifies CASSFQGENEKLFF. Based on the CDR3 plus reference TRBV28 and TRBJ1-4, the full variable domain is DVKVTQSSRYLVKRTGEKVFLECVQDMDHENMFWYRQDPGLGLRLIYFSYDVKMKEKGDIPEGYSVSREKKERFSLILESASTNQTSMYLCASSFQGENEKLFFGSGTQLSVL.

This sequence joins TRBV5-5 and TRBJ2-5; D is unresolved. Trimming pared 5 bases from V and 1 base from J, leaving 9 bases between. CDR3 length: 13 residues. The germline gives CDR1 SGHKS, CDR2 YYEKEE (reference sequence). The CDR3 loop is CASRIHSQETQYF. The CDR3, as DNA: TGTGCCAGCAGGATTCATAGCCAAGAGACCCAGTACTTC.

The chain has TRBV29-1 and TRBJ2-5; 8 nucleotides match TRBD1. The V gene end was trimmed by 7 bases and the J gene end by 4 bases; junction bases not matched to a gene: 8. The CDR3 totals 13 residues. Germline CDR1 and CDR2: SQVTM and ANQGSEA. The DNA of the CDR3 is TGCAGCGCCGGGGGCAGGGGGCGAGAGACCCAGTACTTC. It translates to CSAGGRGRETQYF.